This TCR beta chain was captured by sequencing in a study of immune evolution from preneoplasia to lung adenocarcinoma. Study-level information: HLA loss of heterozygosity: around 6.5% AIS, about 15% MIA, approximately 35% ADC, none AAH.

Remarks on this clone: The target antigen is unknown.

Study-level points and caveats: Normal lung had the highest top T cell clone frequencies.

Assay: immunoSEQ multiplex PCR; the TCRdb copy retains only in-frame clones and omits some. There are about 41,000 clones in the sample; more than 60% occur only once, and approximately 4.8% lies in the top ten. The germline V and J ends were trimmed by 7 bases and 1 base, with 17 bases remaining between them. The length of the CDR3 is 15 residues. Germline V gene lookup returns CDR1 MDHEN and CDR2 SYDVKM. Material: FFPE invasive lung adenocarcinoma tissue. This chain joins TRBV28 and TRBJ2-7; no clear D. This TCR was recovered from a person between 60 and 69 years old with lung adenocarcinoma. DNA for the CDR3: TGTGCCAGCATGGAGTACGAGAGCCGATCCTACGAGCAGTACTTC. Amino acid sequence: CASMEYESRSYEQYF.